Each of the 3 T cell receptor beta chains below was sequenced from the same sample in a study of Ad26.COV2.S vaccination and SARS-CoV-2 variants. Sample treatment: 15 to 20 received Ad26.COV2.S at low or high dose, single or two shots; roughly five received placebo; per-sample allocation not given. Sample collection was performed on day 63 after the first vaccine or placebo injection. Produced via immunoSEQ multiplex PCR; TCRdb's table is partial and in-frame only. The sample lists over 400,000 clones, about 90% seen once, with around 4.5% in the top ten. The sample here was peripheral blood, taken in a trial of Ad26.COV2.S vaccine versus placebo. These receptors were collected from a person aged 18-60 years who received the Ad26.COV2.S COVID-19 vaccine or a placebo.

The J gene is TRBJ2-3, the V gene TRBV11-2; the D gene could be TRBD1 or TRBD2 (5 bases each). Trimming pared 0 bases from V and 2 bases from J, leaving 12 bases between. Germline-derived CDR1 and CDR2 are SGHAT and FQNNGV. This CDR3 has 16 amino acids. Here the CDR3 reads CASSLDSGTSTDTQYF. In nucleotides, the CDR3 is TGTGCCAGCAGCTTAGATTCGGGGACCTCCACAGATACGCAGTATTTT.

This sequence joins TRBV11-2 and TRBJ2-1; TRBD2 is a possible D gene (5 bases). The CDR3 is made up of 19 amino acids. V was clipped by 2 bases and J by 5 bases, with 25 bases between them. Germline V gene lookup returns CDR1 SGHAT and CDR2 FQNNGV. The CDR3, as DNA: TGTGCCAGCAGCTTAATAGGAGTTCTAGTCGAAGGGCGGGACAATGAGCAGTTCTTC. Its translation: CASSLIGVLVEGRDNEQFF.

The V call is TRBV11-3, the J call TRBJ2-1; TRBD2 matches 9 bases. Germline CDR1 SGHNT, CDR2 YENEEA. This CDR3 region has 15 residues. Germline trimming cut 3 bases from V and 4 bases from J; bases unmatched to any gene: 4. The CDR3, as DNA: TGTGCCAGCAGCTTTAGCGGGAGCCCTTACAATGAGCAGTTCTTC. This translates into CASSFSGSPYNEQFF.